Below, one T cell receptor (beta chain) is given with its context. The data are from a study of low-dose radiotherapy and immunotherapy resistance in tumors. Study-wide context: Treatment consisted of nivolumab 240 mg every two weeks and ipilimumab 1 mg/kg every six weeks, given intravenously to patients.

Time point reported: before trial treatment. TRAV- and TRBV-specific primers primed first-strand cDNA, covering alpha and beta chains. Over roughly 18 PCR cycles, TCRs were amplified from a constant-region primer and V-primer adapter. TCRdb itself ran the reads through MiXCR, one entry per CDR3 protein. The table lists some 60,000 distinct CDR3 sequences, 26% of them singletons. CDR1 and CDR2 from the germline V gene are SGHNT and YENEEA. Trimming cost V 5 bases and J 2 bases, with 12 bases left between them. The CDR3 is 14 residues long. The starting material was PBMCs, obtained before treatment. The chain joins TRBV11-3 to TRBJ2-5; D is ambiguous. The TCR sequence derives from a male donor with rectosigmoid adenocarcinoma. The CDR3 reads CASSPRDGQETQYF. In DNA, the CDR3 is TGTGCCAGCAGCCCACGCGACGGACAAGAGACCCAGTACTTC.